Listed here are 20 T cell receptor beta chains from one sample, sequenced in a study of identical twins. Using its own MiXCR run on the 5' RACE reads, TCRdb lists one record per CDR3 protein. Among around 680,000 distinct CDR3 sequences listed, around 8.6% were seen once. The same data also went into a second study, on yellow fever vaccine responses in identical twins.

Sequenced sample: PBMCs. The source is a woman younger than 35 in good health.

The chain is built from TRBV2 and TRBJ2-7; 8 bases map to TRBD1. The CDR3 is 14 amino acids. CDR1 SNHLY and CDR2 FYNNEI come from the germline V gene. Trimming cost V 7 bases and J 4 bases; bases outside gene matches: 9. The CDR3 DNA reads TGTGCCAGCACTCCAGCAGGGGGCATGTACGAGCAGTACTTC. It codes for CASTPAGGMYEQYF.

This chain links TRBV3-1 with TRBJ2-2; the match to TRBD2 covers 8 bases. Per the germline V gene, CDR1 is LGHDT and CDR2 is YNNKEL (reference sequence). The CDR3 consists of 18 residues. J gave up 5 bases and V 7 bases, and 18 bases lay outside the gene matches. The CDR3 DNA is TGTGCCAGCAAAGCCGTCGGTCTCGCGGGAGGTAGAACCGGGGAGCTGTTTTTT. Residues: CASKAVGLAGGRTGELFF.

This clonotype was seen at least ten times. V and J are TRBV14 and TRBJ2-3, with 11 bases that match TRBD2. J gave up 9 bases and V 0 bases, and 5 bases lay outside the gene matches. CDR3 size: 15 residues. The germline V gene encodes CDR1 SGHDN and CDR2 FVKESK. CDR3 protein: CASSQELAGVPTQYF. CDR3 in DNA: TGTGCCAGCAGCCAAGAACTAGCGGGAGTTCCAACGCAGTATTTT.

This chain uses TRBV10-3 with TRBJ1-2, with 11 bases fitting TRBD1. This CDR3 has 15 amino acids. The V gene's germline CDR1 is ENHRY and CDR2 SYGVKD. The junction had 10 bases not matched to a gene; V was cut back by 10 bases and J by 3 bases. CDR3 in amino acids: CATLKGQGADYGYTF. The CDR3 DNA follows: TGTGCCACACTAAAAGGACAGGGGGCCGACTATGGCTACACCTTC.

The V call is TRBV6-1, the J call TRBJ1-5, with D maybe TRBD1 (5 bases). Germline CDR1 reads MNHNS; CDR2 reads SASEGT. The CDR3 runs 14 residues. Trimming removed 5 bases from V and 0 bases from J, with 8 bases in between. CDR3 residues: CASSPTDSNQPQHF. Here the CDR3 DNA reads TGTGCCAGCAGTCCGACAGATAGCAATCAGCCCCAGCATTTT.

The V call is TRBV24-1, the J call TRBJ2-7, with D maybe TRBD1 (6 bases). Trimming removed 5 bases at V and 2 bases at J, with 15 bases between. Germline V lookup: CDR1 KGHDR, CDR2 SFDVKD. The length of the CDR3 is 15 residues. The CDR3 reads CATSGLQGSTYEQYF. The CDR3 nucleotides are TGTGCCACCAGTGGTCTACAGGGTTCCACCTACGAGCAGTACTTC.

V and J are TRBV3-1 and TRBJ2-1; D is perhaps TRBD2 (7 bases). The CDR3 is made up of 14 amino acids. Trimming removed 4 bases from V and 6 bases from J, with 13 bases in between. The germline CDR1 and CDR2 sequences are LGHDT and YNNKEL (reference sequence). CDR3 nucleotides: TGTGCCAGCAGCCCACTGGGAGGGGGCAATGAGCAGTTCTTC. It translates to CASSPLGGGNEQFF.

This clonotype turned up a few times. One end of the junction does not line up with germline, which may come from a read error. The CDR3 sequence: CSAREGQGIEQYF. CDR3 nucleotides: TGCAGTGCTCGAGAGGGACAGGGGATTGAGCAGTACTTC. The chain links TRBV20-1 to TRBJ2-7; 10 bases are a match to TRBD1. The CDR3 has 13 amino acids. Germline V gene sequence: CDR1 DFQATT, CDR2 SNEGSKA (reference sequence).

In its sample, this clonotype was seen a few times. The genes are TRBV9 and TRBJ1-6; D unresolved. This CDR3 comprises 16 residues. Per the germline V gene, CDR1 is SGDLS and CDR2 is YYNGEE. V lost 3 bases, J lost 0 bases, and 10 bases lay in between. The CDR3 nucleotides read TGTGCCAGCAGCGAGGGAAGGAGCTCCTATAATTCACCCCTCCACTTT. This gives the protein CASSEGRSSYNSPLHF.

This clonotype appeared a single time. This sequence joins TRBV2 and TRBJ2-7, with D unclear. Germline CDR1 reads SNHLY; CDR2 reads FYNNEI. The CDR3 loop spans 12 amino acids. Trimming cost V 5 bases and J 12 bases, with 17 bases left between them. As DNA, the CDR3 is TGTGCCAGCAGTCCCGGGCCCGAGCCTTGGTACTTC. Protein sequence: CASSPGPEPWYF.

This clonotype has more than one count but fewer than ten. The chain carries TRBV28 and TRBJ2-2; tentative D call: TRBD1 (6 bases). The CDR3 runs 17 residues. CDR1 MDHEN and CDR2 SYDVKM come from the germline V gene. Trimming cost V 7 bases and J 2 bases, with 20 bases left between them. The CDR3 loop is CASNSGGTGINTGELFF. The CDR3 bases are TGTGCCAGCAATTCAGGCGGTACAGGGATTAACACCGGGGAGCTGTTTTTT.

The chain uses TRBV10-3 and TRBJ2-2, with TRBD1 matching over 9 bases. The CDR3 runs to 18 residues. Germline CDR1 reads ENHRY; CDR2 reads SYGVKD. The V gene end was trimmed by 5 bases and the J gene end by 7 bases; junction bases not matched to a gene: 17. The CDR3 DNA sequence: TGTGCCATCAGTTCCCCGGGACAGGGTTTTTCTTTTGTCGGGGAGCTGTTTTTT. It specifies CAISSPGQGFSFVGELFF.

This clonotype was detected only a few times. V gene TRBV6-1 combines with J gene TRBJ2-1, with D unclear. Trimming removed 3 bases from V and 1 base from J, with 10 bases in between. The V gene's germline CDR1 is MNHNS and CDR2 SASEGT. The CDR3 has 15 amino acids. Here the CDR3 reads CASSESTPSYNEQFF. The CDR3, as DNA: TGTGCCAGCAGTGAGTCGACCCCGTCCTACAATGAGCAGTTCTTC.

To note about this clonotype: One end of the junction fails to match germline, which may point to a read error. The chain combines TRBV6-2 or TRBV6-3 with TRBJ2-5; tentatively, D is TRBD1 (6 bases). CDR3 length: 12 amino acids. Germline CDR1 reads MNHEY; CDR2 reads SVGEGT. CDR3 sequence: CASSVDRRVLHF. DNA of the CDR3: TGTGCCAGCAGTGTCGACAGGAGAGTATTGCACTTC.

In its sample, this clonotype was seen many times. The chain uses TRBV20-1 and TRBJ2-7; 7 nucleotides align to TRBD2. This CDR3 region has 12 residues. The V segment lost 5 bases and the J segment 2 bases; nucleotides outside the gene matches: 3. Germline CDR1 DFQATT, CDR2 SNEGSKA (reference sequence). This CDR3 is CSARGLAYEQYF. For the CDR3, the DNA is TGCAGTGCTCGCGGACTAGCCTACGAGCAGTACTTC.

There are a few counts of this clonotype. The gene calls are TRBV28 and TRBJ2-5; 11 nucleotides agree with TRBD2. J was trimmed by 3 bases and V by 3 bases; bases with no gene match: 3. The CDR3 length is 15 residues. Looked up from germline, CDR1 is MDHEN and CDR2 is SYDVKM. CDR3: CASSFLTSGKETQYF. Here the CDR3 DNA reads TGTGCCAGCAGTTTCTTGACTAGCGGGAAAGAGACCCAGTACTTC. The complete variable domain, with remaining parts taken from reference TRBV28 and TRBJ2-5, reads DVKVTQSSRYLVKRTGEKVFLECVQDMDHENMFWYRQDPGLGLRLIYFSYDVKMKEKGDIPEGYSVSREKKERFSLILESASTNQTSMYLCASSFLTSGKETQYFGPGTRLLVL.

This clonotype was picked up a small number of times. The chain employs TRBV12-5 and TRBJ2-1; 8 bases fit TRBD1. The V segment lost 6 bases and the J segment 7 bases; nucleotides outside the gene matches: 8. The CDR3 covers 14 residues. Germline values: CDR1 LGHNT, CDR2 FRNRAP. CDR3 sequence reads: CASGSGQGGNEQFF. CDR3 DNA sequence: TGTGCTAGTGGCTCCGGACAGGGTGGGAATGAGCAGTTCTTC.

Ten or more counts support this clonotype. The V and J genes are TRBV6-2 or TRBV6-3 and TRBJ2-5; possible D gene TRBD1, 5 bases. Germline CDR1 reads MNHEY; CDR2 reads SVGEGT. This CDR3 is 12 amino acids long. Trimming removed 5 bases at V and 5 bases at J, with 9 bases between. CDR3 protein: CASSSRAETQYF. In DNA, the CDR3 is TGTGCCAGCAGTAGCAGGGCCGAGACCCAGTACTTC.

The chain couples TRBV20-1 to TRBJ2-7; tentative D call: TRBD1 (6 bases). V was pared by 2 bases and J by 4 bases, with 18 bases between. The V gene's germline CDR1 is DFQATT and CDR2 SNEGSKA (reference sequence). The CDR3 loop spans 15 amino acids. CDR3 nucleotides: TGCAGTGCTAGAATCGATGGGACATTAACATACGAGCAGTACTTC. Its translation: CSARIDGTLTYEQYF.

Here the CDR3 reads CASSVSYRDSTYEQYF. The DNA of the CDR3 is TGTGCCAGCAGTGTAAGCTACCGGGACAGCACCTACGAGCAGTACTTC. The rearrangement uses TRBV6-1 and TRBJ2-7, with 7 nucleotides matching TRBD1. Germline V lookup: CDR1 MNHNS, CDR2 SASEGT. The CDR3 has 16 residues. V trimming: 4 bases; J trimming: 2 bases; junction bases outside the gene matches: 11.